This TCR beta chain is from a study of blood T cell repertoires in COVID-19. Overall study context: Some COVID-19 samples were acute and others convalescent; all came from the United States, Italy and Spain.

Libraries were prepared by immunoSEQ multiplex PCR; TCRdb keeps only in-frame clonotypes and omits some of them. This table holds 85,000 to 110,000 clones, 75% to 90% found once. The CDR3 is 11 residues long. The ends were cut back, 6 bases at V and 4 bases at J, with 6 bases in the middle. The clonotype was recovered from a human donor in a cohort sampled during active COVID-19. Sample: peripheral blood. The chain combines TRBV12-3 or TRBV12-4 with TRBJ2-5; D is unresolved. For the CDR3, the DNA is TGTGCCAGCAGCACTTTAGAGACCCAGTACTTC. It specifies CASSTLETQYF.